This T cell receptor (beta chain) came from a study of Graves' ophthalmopathy and Graves' hyperthyroidism (dated by TCRdb to the late 2010s). Background for the entire study: A patient counted as having stable hyperthyroidism if there was no progression to ophthalmopathy within 18 months of follow-up. To explore V-J signatures that distinguish ophthalmopathy from hyperthyroidism, a discovery set of about a hundred patients was enrolled, made up of about 40 with ophthalmopathy and 57 with stable hyperthyroidism. After sampling, hyperthyroidism patients received methimazole starting at 30 mg daily, and ophthalmopathy patients received high-dose intravenous methylprednisolone. An independent validation cohort comprised some 19 hyperthyroidism patients and 15 to 17 patients who later progressed from hyperthyroidism to ophthalmopathy. In total, 135 blood samples were TCR-sequenced: 40 to 45 ophthalmopathy, 75 hyperthyroidism and roughly 17 hyperthyroidism-to-ophthalmopathy patients. In more than five hyperthyroidism patients, T-cell repertoires of thyroid tissue and blood were compared. To tell Graves' ophthalmopathy apart from Graves' hyperthyroidism, and to predict which patients would progress to ophthalmopathy, the study relied on TCR beta repertoire signatures. Here is what the overall study found, with its caveats: In validation, the model predicted ophthalmopathy progression with nearly 71% sensitivity and approximately 78% specificity; some 13 predicted patients were CT-confirmed with GO in a median of around 6 months. No statistical method was used to predetermine the sample size, and group allocation was not hidden from the investigators. Most expanded thyroid clonotypes with frequency above 0.001 were also detected in blood, suggesting blood repertoires may reflect the thyroid immune response. Ophthalmopathy was separated from stable hyperthyroidism by the 13-signature model with 85% to 90% sensitivity and less than 82% specificity in cross-validation and with 80%/75% in the test set.

This clonotype was detected many times. No antigen is known for it. Base qualities are missing; no much larger clone stands one base away. Patients with hyperthyroidism were aged 18 to 65 years, had been newly diagnosed, and had a disease duration of less than 2 months. Patients with other autoimmune diseases, uncontrolled infections, pregnancy or lactation were excluded. Diagnosis was based on clinical symptoms, serum thyroxine, TRAb, thyroid ultrasound and orbital computed tomography. Trizol reagent was used to extract the total RNA, and its quality was then checked on an Agilent 2100 Bioanalyzer. Taken from cysteine to phenylalanine, the CDR3 has 11 residues. CDR3 DNA only is kept here, 33 bases in frame from base 1. V loses 3 bases of germline sequence and J loses 5 bases, and the interval between the two ends is 7 bases. The germline V gene provides CDR1 SQVTM and CDR2 ANQGSEA. For repertoire sequencing, the TCR beta CDR3 regions were amplified from RNA transcripts. A first-round RT-PCR used HTBI primers with the Qiagen OneStep RT-PCR kit, followed by a second-round multiplex PCR, size selection and purification. Sequencing of the libraries was carried out on an Illumina HiSeq2000 in paired-end mode with 100 bp reads. The authors' pipeline ran thus. SOAPnuke was used to process the reads, removing any read that contained adapters or uncalled bases, had a mean Phred below 15, or lacked an exact match to the constant primer or identifier. COPE v1.2.5 was used to merge high-quality paired reads. Each unique nucleotide sequence was treated as a clonotype, and MiTCR v1.1 was used to align the clonotypes to the IMGT TRB V, D and J references. The analysis was limited to V-J combinations with a frequency above 0.0001, which together covered about 99% of repertoires. For each V-J combination, a TCR clonal expansion and chaos score was defined as the ratio of F50 clonal expansion to chaos observed in the TCRdist matrix. Features were reduced by Welch's t-statistics and random forest to approximately 12 V-J combinations, which fed a naive Bayes classifier. The Morisita-Horn index was used to measure how similar the thyroid and blood repertoires were. The raw public reads went through TCRdb reprocessing: fastp at Q25, MiXCR clone calling, in-frame beta chains kept. Rows with one shared CDR3 protein collapse into an entry with the most common genes and DNA. Clone size and V and J calls follow TCRdb, not the original study. Within this sample are 560,000 or so distinct CDR3 sequences, with under 45% of them counted one time only. About 4% of the sample is held by the ten biggest clonotypes.

The receptor chain draws on TRBV29-1 and TRBJ2-5; a confident D gene designation cannot be given. This receptor was obtained from an adult man with Graves' hyperthyroidism. Material for sequencing was peripheral blood or thyroid tissue (not recorded which). The CDR3 reads as follows: CSVDRLETQYF. The DNA sequence is given as TGCAGCGTTGATCGTCTCGAGACCCAGTACTTC. Here the CDR3 is joined to the reference TRBV29-1 and TRBJ2-5 genes, and the full variable domain is: SAVISQKPSRDICQRGTSLTIQCQVDSQVTMMFWYRQQPGQSLTLIATANQGSEATYESGFVIDKFPISRPNLTFSTLTVSNMSPEDSSIYLCSVDRLETQYFGPGTRLLVL.